The sequence of this T cell receptor beta chain was determined in a study of CD8 T cells in Susac syndrome. CD8+ and CD4+ T cells from blood underwent TCR beta sequencing, which was carried out in a high-throughput format. Whole-study findings and limits: The study acknowledged a relatively small number of individuals in its TCR sequencing and HLA analysis.

After extraction with the RNeasy kit, roughly 0.5 to 1 ug of the RNA was reverse transcribed using random hexamers. Multiplex immunoSEQ PCR targeted 54 Vbeta and 13 Jbeta TCR beta segments. TCRdb passed the immunoSEQ multiplex PCR reads through MiXCR, listing each CDR3 protein once. Of over 150,000 distinct CDR3 sequences listed, around 96% are singletons. This clonotype was recorded only once. What it binds is not known. There are 17 residues in the CDR3. The germline CDR1 and CDR2 sequences are MNHEY and SMNVEV (reference sequence). The ends lost 5 bases at V and 2 bases at J; junction bases unmatched: 11.

Sequencing was done on a sample of CD4+ T cells from PBMCs. This clonotype was sampled from a human donor with multiple sclerosis. The chain is built from TRBV27 and TRBJ2-1; TRBD2 matches at 8 bases. As DNA, the CDR3 is TGTGCCAGCAGTCCCGGGACTAGTTACCGGGCCTACAATGAGCAGTTCTTC. It encodes CASSPGTSYRAYNEQFF.